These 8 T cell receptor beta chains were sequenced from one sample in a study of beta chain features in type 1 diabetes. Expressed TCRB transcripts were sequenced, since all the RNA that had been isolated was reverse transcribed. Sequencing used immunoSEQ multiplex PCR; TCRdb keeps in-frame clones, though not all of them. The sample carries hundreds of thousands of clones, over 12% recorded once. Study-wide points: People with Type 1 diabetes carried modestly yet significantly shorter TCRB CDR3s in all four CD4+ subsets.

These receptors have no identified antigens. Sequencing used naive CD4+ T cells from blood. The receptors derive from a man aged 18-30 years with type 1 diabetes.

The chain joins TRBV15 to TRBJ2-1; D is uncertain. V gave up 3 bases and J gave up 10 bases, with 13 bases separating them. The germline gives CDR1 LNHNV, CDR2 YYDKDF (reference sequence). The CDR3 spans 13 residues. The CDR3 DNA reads TGTGCCACCAGCAGGGGCACCGGGCCAGAGCAGTTCTTC. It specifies CATSRGTGPEQFF.

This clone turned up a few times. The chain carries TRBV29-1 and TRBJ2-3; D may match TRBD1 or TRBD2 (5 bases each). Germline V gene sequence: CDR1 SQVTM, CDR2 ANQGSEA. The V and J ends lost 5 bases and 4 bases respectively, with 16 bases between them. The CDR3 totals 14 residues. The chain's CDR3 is CSVPGPASADTQYF. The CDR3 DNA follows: TGCAGCGTTCCGGGACCGGCAAGCGCAGATACGCAGTATTTT.

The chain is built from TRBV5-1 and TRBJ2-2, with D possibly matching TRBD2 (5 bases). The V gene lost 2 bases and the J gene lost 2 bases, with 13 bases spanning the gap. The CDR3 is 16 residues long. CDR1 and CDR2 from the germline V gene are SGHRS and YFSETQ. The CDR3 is CASSFILGSNTGELFF. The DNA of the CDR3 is TGCGCCAGCAGCTTTATCTTGGGGAGTAACACCGGGGAGCTGTTTTTT.

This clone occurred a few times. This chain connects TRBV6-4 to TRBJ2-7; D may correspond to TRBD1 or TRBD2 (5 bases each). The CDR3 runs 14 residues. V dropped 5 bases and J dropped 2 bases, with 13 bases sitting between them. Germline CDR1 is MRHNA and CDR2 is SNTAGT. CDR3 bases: TGTGCCAGCAGTCGGGACGGTCGAACCTACGAGCAGTACTTC. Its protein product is CASSRDGRTYEQYF.

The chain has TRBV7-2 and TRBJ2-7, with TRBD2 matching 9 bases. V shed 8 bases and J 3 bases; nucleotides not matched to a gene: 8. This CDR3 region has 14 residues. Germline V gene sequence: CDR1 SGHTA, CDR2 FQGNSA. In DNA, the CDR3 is TGTGCCAGCCGAAGAGGAGCGGGAGGCTACGAGCAGTACTTC. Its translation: CASRRGAGGYEQYF.

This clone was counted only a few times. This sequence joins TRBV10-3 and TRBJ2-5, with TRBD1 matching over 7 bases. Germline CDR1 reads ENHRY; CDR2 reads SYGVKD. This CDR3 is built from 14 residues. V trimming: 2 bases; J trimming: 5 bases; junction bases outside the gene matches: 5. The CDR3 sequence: CAISEGDRGETQYF. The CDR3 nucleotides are TGTGCCATCAGTGAGGGGGACAGAGGGGAGACCCAGTACTTC.

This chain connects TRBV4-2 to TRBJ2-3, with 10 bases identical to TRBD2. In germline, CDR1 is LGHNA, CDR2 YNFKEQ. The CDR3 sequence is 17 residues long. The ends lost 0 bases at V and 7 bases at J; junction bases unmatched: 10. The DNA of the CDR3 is TGTGCCAGCAGCCAAGAGAGAACAAGCGGGAGGGTGTATACGCAGTATTTT. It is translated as CASSQERTSGRVYTQYF.

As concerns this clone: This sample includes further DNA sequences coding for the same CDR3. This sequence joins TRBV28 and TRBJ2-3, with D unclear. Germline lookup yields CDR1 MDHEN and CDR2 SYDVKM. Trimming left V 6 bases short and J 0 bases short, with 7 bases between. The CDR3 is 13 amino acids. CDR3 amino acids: CASSPGSTDTQYF. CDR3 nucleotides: TGTGCCAGCAGCCCTGGGAGCACAGATACGCAGTATTTT.